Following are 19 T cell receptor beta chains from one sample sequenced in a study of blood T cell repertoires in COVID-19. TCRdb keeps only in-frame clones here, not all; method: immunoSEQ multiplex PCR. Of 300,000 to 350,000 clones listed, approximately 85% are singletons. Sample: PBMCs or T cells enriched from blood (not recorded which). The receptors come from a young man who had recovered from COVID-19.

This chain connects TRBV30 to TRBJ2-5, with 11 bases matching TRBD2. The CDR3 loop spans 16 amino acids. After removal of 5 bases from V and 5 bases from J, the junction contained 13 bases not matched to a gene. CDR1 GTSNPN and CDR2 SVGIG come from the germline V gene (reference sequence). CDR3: CAWGPLAGVVGETQYF. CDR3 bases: TGTGCCTGGGGGCCACTAGCGGGGGTGGTTGGGGAGACCCAGTACTTC. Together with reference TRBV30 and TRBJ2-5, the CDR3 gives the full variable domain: SQTIHQWPATLVQPVGSPLSLECTVEGTSNPNLYWYRQAAGRGLQLLFYSVGIGQISSEVPQNLSASRPQDRQFILSSKKLLLSDSGFYLCAWGPLAGVVGETQYFGPGTRLLVL.

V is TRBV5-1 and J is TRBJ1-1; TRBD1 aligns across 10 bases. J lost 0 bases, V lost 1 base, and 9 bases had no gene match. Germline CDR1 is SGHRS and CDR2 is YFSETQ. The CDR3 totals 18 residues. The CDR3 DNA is TGCGCCAGCAGCTTGAAACGACAGGGGGCGAAGTTGAACACTGAAGCTTTCTTT. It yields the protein CASSLKRQGAKLNTEAFF.

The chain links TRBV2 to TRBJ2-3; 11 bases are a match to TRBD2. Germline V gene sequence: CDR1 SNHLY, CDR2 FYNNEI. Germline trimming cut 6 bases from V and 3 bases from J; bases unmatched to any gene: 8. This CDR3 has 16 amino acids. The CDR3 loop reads CASSKGIAGGTDTQYF. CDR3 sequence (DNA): TGTGCCAGCAGCAAAGGAATAGCGGGGGGGACAGATACGCAGTATTTT.

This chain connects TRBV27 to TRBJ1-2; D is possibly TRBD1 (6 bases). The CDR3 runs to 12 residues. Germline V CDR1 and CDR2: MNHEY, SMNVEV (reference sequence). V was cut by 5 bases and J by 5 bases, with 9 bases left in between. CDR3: CASSAQGYGYTF. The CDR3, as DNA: TGTGCCAGCAGTGCACAGGGTTATGGCTACACCTTC.

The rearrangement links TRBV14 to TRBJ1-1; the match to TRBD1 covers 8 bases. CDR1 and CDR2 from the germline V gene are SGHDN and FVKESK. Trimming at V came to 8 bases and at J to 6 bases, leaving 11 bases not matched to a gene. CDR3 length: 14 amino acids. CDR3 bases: TGTGCCAGCTCCCGGTTGACAGGGGTCCCTGAAGCTTTCTTT. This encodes CASSRLTGVPEAFF.

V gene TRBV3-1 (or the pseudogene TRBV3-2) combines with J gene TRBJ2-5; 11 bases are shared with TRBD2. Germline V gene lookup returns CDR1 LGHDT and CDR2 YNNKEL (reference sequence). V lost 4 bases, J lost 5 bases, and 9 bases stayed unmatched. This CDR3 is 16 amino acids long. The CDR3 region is CASSRRLAGSLETQYF. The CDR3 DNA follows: TGTGCCAGCAGCCGACGACTAGCGGGGAGTCTTGAGACCCAGTACTTC.

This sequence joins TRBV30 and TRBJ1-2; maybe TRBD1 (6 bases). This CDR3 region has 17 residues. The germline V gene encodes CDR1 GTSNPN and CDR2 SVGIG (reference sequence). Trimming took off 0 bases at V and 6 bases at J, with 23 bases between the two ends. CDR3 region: CAWSVSRDTGYLDGYTF. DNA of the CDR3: TGTGCCTGGAGTGTAAGCCGGGACACAGGTTATCTTGATGGCTACACCTTC.

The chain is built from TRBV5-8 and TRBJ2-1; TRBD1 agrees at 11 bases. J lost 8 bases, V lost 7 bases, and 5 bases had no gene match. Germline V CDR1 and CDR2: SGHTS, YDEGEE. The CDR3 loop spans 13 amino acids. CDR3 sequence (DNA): TGTGCCAGCGGCCGGGACAGGGGGGATGAGCAGTTCTTC. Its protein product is CASGRDRGDEQFF.

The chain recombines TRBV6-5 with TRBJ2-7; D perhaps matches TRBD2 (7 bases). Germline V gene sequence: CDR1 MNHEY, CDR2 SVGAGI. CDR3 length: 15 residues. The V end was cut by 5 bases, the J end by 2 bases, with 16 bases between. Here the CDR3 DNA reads TGTGCCAGCAGTCATAGGACTAGGGGGGCCTACGAGCAGTACTTC. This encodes CASSHRTRGAYEQYF.

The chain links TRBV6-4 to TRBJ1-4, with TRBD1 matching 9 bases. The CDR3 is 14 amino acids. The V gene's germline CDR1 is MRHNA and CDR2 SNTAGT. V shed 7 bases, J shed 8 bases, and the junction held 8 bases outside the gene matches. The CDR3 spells CASNTTGGNEKLFF. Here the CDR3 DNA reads TGTGCCAGCAATACGACAGGGGGAAACGAAAAACTGTTTTTT.

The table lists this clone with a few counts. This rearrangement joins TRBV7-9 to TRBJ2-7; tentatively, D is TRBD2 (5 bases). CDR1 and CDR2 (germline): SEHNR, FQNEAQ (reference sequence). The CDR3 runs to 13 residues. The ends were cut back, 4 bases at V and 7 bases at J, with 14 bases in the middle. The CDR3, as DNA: TGTGCCAGCAGCTCGAACCCCCCGGGGGAGCAGTACTTC. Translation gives CASSSNPPGEQYF.

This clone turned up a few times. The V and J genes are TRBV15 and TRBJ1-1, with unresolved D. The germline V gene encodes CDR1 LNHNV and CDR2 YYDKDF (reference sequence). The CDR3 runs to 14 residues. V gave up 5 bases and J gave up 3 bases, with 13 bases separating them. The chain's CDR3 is CATSARREYTEAFF. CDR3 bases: TGTGCCACCAGCGCGAGGAGGGAGTACACTGAAGCTTTCTTT.

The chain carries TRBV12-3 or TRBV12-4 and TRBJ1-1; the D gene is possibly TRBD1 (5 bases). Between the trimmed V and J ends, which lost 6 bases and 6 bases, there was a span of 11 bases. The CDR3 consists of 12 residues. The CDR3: CASRGAQPEAFF. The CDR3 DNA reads TGTGCCAGCAGAGGGGCTCAACCTGAAGCTTTCTTT.

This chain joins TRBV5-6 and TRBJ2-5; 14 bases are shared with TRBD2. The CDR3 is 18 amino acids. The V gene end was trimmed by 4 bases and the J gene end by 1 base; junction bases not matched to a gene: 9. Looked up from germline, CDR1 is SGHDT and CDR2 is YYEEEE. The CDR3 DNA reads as TGTGCCAGCAGCGGCGCGGGACTAGCGGGGGAAATCCAAGAGACCCAGTACTTC. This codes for CASSGAGLAGEIQETQYF.

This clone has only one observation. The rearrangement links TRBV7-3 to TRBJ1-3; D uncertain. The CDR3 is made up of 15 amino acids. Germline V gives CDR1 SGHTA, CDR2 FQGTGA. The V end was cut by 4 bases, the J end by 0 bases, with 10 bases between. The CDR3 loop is CASSSGKGSGNTIYF. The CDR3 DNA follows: TGTGCCAGCAGCTCCGGGAAAGGCTCTGGAAACACCATATATTTT. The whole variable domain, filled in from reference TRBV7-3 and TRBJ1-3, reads GAGVSQTPSNKVTEKGKYVELRCDPISGHTALYWYRQSLGQGPEFLIYFQGTGAADDSGLPNDRFFAVRPEGSVSTLKIQRTERGDSAVYLCASSSGKGSGNTIYFGEGSWLTVV.

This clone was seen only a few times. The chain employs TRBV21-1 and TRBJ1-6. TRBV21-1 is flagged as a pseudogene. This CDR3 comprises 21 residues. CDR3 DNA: TGTGCCAGCAGGGCTGATCGAGGGGCCCCCCTCGGGGGTTCCTATAATTCACCCCTCCACTTT. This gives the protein CASRADRGAPLGGSYNSPLHF.

CDR3 loop: CASSALYGYTF. The CDR3 DNA reads as TGTGCCAGCAGCGCCCTCTATGGCTACACCTTC. V is TRBV9 and J is TRBJ1-2; unclear D gene. With 3 bases removed from V and 4 bases from J, the gap between germline ends came to 4 bases. CDR3 length: 11 amino acids. Germline CDR1 reads SGDLS; CDR2 reads YYNGEE.

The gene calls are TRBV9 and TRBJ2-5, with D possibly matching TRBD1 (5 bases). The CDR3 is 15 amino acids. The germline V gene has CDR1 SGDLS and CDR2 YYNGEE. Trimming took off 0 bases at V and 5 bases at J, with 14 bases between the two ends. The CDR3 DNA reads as TGTGCCAGCAGCGTAGACCCGTGGACATCGGAGACCCAGTACTTC. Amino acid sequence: CASSVDPWTSETQYF.

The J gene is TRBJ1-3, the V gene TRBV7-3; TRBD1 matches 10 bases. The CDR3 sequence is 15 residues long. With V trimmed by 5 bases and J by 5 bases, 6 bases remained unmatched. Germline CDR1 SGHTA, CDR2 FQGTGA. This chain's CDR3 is CASSKRTGGRNTIYF. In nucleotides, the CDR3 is TGTGCCAGCAGCAAAAGGACAGGGGGTAGAAACACCATATATTTT.